The clone carrying this TCR beta chain has ten or more counts. What it recognizes is unknown. The data derive from a study of identical twins. This CDR3 comprises 14 residues. Per the germline V gene, CDR1 is MNHEY and CDR2 is SVGAGI. J gave up 4 bases and V 4 bases, and 2 bases lay outside the gene matches. TCRdb passed the 5' RACE reads through MiXCR, listing each CDR3 protein once. The sample consists of hundreds of thousands of distinct CDR3 sequences, under 9% of them appearing once. Findings of the study overall: Analyses of zero insertions could, in part, be confounded by invariant MAIT and iNKT cells.

These same data were also listed under a study on yellow fever vaccine responses in identical twins.

The source material was memory (CD45RO+) T cells sorted from blood. This rearrangement joins TRBV6-5 to TRBJ2-2; 8 nucleotides align to TRBD2. The receptor was derived from a woman aged 18-29 years in good health. CDR3 protein: CASSSGGATGELFF. CDR3 nucleotide sequence: TGTGCCAGCAGTTCCGGGGGGGCCACCGGGGAGCTGTTTTTT.